The 5 T cell receptor beta chains listed next were all sequenced from one sample in a study of siplizumab effects on memory and regulatory T cells. Libraries were prepared by immunoSEQ multiplex PCR; TCRdb keeps only in-frame clonotypes and omits some of them. The table lists roughly 120,000 clones, roughly 94% of them singletons, with 1.5% to 2% in the top ten. The sample consisted of non-Treg CD4+ T cells sorted from blood. Receptors were obtained from a human donor in good health.

The chain links TRBV6-5 to TRBJ1-5; TRBD1 aligns across 11 bases. Looked up from germline, CDR1 is MNHEY and CDR2 is SVGAGI. CDR3 length: 14 amino acids. V lost 6 bases, J lost 6 bases, and 4 bases stayed unmatched. DNA of the CDR3: TGTGCCAGCAGACCCGGGACAGGGGGTCAGCCCCAGCATTTT. Its protein is CASRPGTGGQPQHF.

The chain links TRBV18 to TRBJ2-7; 7 bases are shared with TRBD1. This CDR3 contains 15 residues. Trimming at V came to 4 bases and at J to 4 bases, leaving 10 bases not matched to a gene. Germline V gene sequence: CDR1 KGHSH, CDR2 LQKENI. The CDR3 region has the DNA TGTGCCAGCTCACAATCCGAGGGACAGTATTACGAGCAGTACTTC. Translating it yields CASSQSEGQYYEQYF.

The chain combines TRBV9 with TRBJ2-2; maybe TRBD2 (5 bases). CDR1 is SGDLS, CDR2 YYNGEE, per germline. Trimming left V 0 bases short and J 0 bases short, with 6 bases between. This CDR3 is 15 amino acids long. Written as DNA, the CDR3 is TGTGCCAGCAGCGTAGCGGGAACGAACACCGGGGAGCTGTTTTTT. As protein: CASSVAGTNTGELFF.

The V gene is TRBV20-1, the J gene TRBJ1-1; tentative D call: TRBD1 (6 bases). Germline V gene lookup returns CDR1 DFQATT and CDR2 SNEGSKA (reference sequence). The CDR3 extends over 11 amino acids. This CDR3 is CRGAMGTEAFF. The CDR3 DNA is TGCAGGGGGGCGATGGGCACTGAAGCTTTCTTT.

This rearrangement joins TRBV5-1 to TRBJ2-7, with 8 bases lining up with TRBD1. Germline-derived CDR1 and CDR2 are SGHRS and YFSETQ. V gave up 2 bases and J gave up 6 bases; unmatched junction bases: 10. CDR3 length: 15 amino acids. CDR3 protein: CASSLPGGGEGEQYF. CDR3 DNA: TGCGCCAGCAGCTTACCAGGGGGCGGCGAGGGCGAGCAGTACTTC.